The 5 T cell receptor beta chains below all came from one sample that was sequenced in a study of regulatory T cells in long-lasting Graves disease. Libraries of TCR beta came from iRepertoire HTBI primers plus Arm-PCR of CDR3 regions. TCRdb reanalysed the multiplex PCR reads using MiXCR and keeps one entry per CDR3 protein. The top ten clones hold more than 8% of a sample with hundreds of thousands of distinct CDR3 sequences, around 13% of them seen once. Time point described: newly diagnosed GD, antithyroid drugs for less than 3 months. There was RNA extracted from PBMCs, and the TCR library was made from it. This sample also belongs to another study, concerning T cells in Graves' hyperthyroidism and ophthalmopathy.

The specimen comprised peripheral blood mononuclear cells (PBMCs), sampled at new diagnosis, from a patient treated with antithyroid drugs. Every receptor here comes from a woman between 25 and 40 years old with Graves disease.

This sequence joins TRBV9 and TRBJ2-6, with D unresolved. The CDR3 is made up of 17 amino acids. Germline assignment: CDR1 SGDLS and CDR2 YYNGEE. V was pared by 0 bases and J by 0 bases, with 10 bases between. CDR3 nucleotides: TGTGCCAGCAGCGTAGATGGGTCCCGCTCTGGGGCCAACGTCCTGACTTTC. Its translation is CASSVDGSRSGANVLTF.

In this sample, this clonotype turned up many times. The CDR3 DNA sequence: TGTGCCAGCACCGTGGTGGCTAGCGGGGGCTATGAGCAGTTCTTC. Its translation is CASTVVASGGYEQFF. This chain connects TRBV6-1 to TRBJ2-1; the match to TRBD2 covers 10 bases. This CDR3 has 15 amino acids. V dropped 7 bases and J dropped 8; count of bases not matched to a gene: 11. The germline V gene has CDR1 MNHNS and CDR2 SASEGT.

The V and J genes are TRBV29-1 and TRBJ2-1; TRBD1 aligns across 10 bases. J was trimmed by 11 bases and V by 6 bases; bases with no gene match: 10. The germline V gene has CDR1 SQVTM and CDR2 ANQGSEA. The CDR3 spans 13 residues. Written as DNA, the CDR3 is TGCAGCGTGCCTACGACAGGGGGCTTTCAGCAGTTCTTC. Residues: CSVPTTGGFQQFF.

This clonotype was detected ten times or more. The CDR3 loop reads CSASIHNYGYTF. The DNA of the CDR3 is TGCAGTGCTAGCATACATAACTATGGCTACACCTTC. This chain connects TRBV20-1 to TRBJ1-2, with D uncertain. Deletions cut 3 bases from V and 1 base from J, with 6 bases between. The CDR3 consists of 12 residues. CDR1 and CDR2 from the germline V gene are DFQATT and SNEGSKA (reference sequence).

This clonotype appeared a few times. The genes are TRBV13 and TRBJ2-7; D is ambiguous. V was cut by 0 bases and J by 6 bases, with 9 bases left in between. Germline-derived CDR1 and CDR2 are PRHDT and FYEKMQ (reference sequence). The CDR3 is 13 amino acids. The CDR3 spells CASSLGPSGEQYF. CDR3 in DNA: TGTGCCAGCAGCTTAGGGCCCTCGGGCGAGCAGTACTTC.